One sample yielded the 12 T cell receptor beta chains listed below, sequenced in a study of shared clonotypes between healthy human individuals. Terminally differentiated effector memory CD45RA+ cells were excluded by CCR7 positive selection of CD45RO-negative cells. This table comes from immunoSEQ multiplex PCR, and its TCRdb copy is limited to in-frame clones, with some not included. Of millions of clones detected, less than 95% appear once; the ten largest clones hold 0.85% to 1.3%. Sequencing used naive CD8+ T cells sorted from blood. Every receptor here comes from a man aged 18 to 29 in good health.

The CDR3 protein is CASSLSIQSNNEQFF. CDR3 coding DNA: TGTGCCAGCAGTTTATCGATACAGAGCAACAATGAGCAGTTCTTC. The rearrangement links TRBV27 to TRBJ2-1; D ambiguous. The CDR3 totals 15 residues. Per germline, CDR1 MNHEY and CDR2 SMNVEV (reference sequence). The ends were cut back, 0 bases at V and 5 bases at J, with 11 bases in the middle.

Here the CDR3 DNA reads TGCGCCAGCAGCCGAATACTAGCGGATAGTTACAATGAGCAGTTCTTC. It encodes CASSRILADSYNEQFF. The chain combines TRBV4-3 with TRBJ2-1; TRBD2 matches at 8 bases. J lost 4 bases, V lost 4 bases, and 9 bases had no gene match. This CDR3 comprises 16 residues. CDR1 LGHNA and CDR2 YSLEER come from the germline V gene.

The chain combines TRBV2 with TRBJ1-1; D ambiguous. The CDR3 totals 12 residues. In germline, CDR1 is SNHLY, CDR2 FYNNEI. V was pared by 7 bases and J by 4 bases, with 10 bases between. The DNA of the CDR3 is TGTGCCAGCACGAGTGGAAGCACTGAAGCTTTCTTT. This gives the protein CASTSGSTEAFF.

The gene calls are TRBV27 and TRBJ1-4; D is possibly TRBD1 (5 bases). CDR1 is MNHEY and CDR2 is SMNVEV in the germline V gene (reference sequence). The V gene lost 5 bases and the J gene lost 7 bases, with 23 bases spanning the gap. The CDR3 loop spans 17 amino acids. CDR3 coding DNA: TGTGCCAGCAGTCCCCATTTTGAGGGGCCTCTTAGTGAAAAACTGTTTTTT. It encodes CASSPHFEGPLSEKLFF.

The V and J genes are TRBV5-6 and TRBJ2-2; the match to TRBD2 covers 9 bases. Germline trimming cut 0 bases from V and 13 bases from J; bases unmatched to any gene: 10. In germline, CDR1 is SGHDT, CDR2 YYEEEE. The length of the CDR3 is 15 residues. CDR3 region: CASSLGLAGFPGLFF. The CDR3 DNA reads TGTGCCAGCAGCTTGGGGCTAGCGGGATTTCCGGGGCTGTTTTTT.

The V and J genes are TRBV28 and TRBJ1-3; D call uncertain. Per the germline V gene, CDR1 is MDHEN and CDR2 is SYDVKM. V was shortened by 4 bases and J by 3 bases, with 10 bases between the two germline ends. This CDR3 is 14 amino acids long. The chain's CDR3 is CASSSGPLGNTIYF. In DNA form, the CDR3 reads TGTGCCAGCAGTTCCGGGCCCCTTGGAAACACCATATATTTT.

This sequence joins TRBV7-6 and TRBJ2-7; possible D gene TRBD2, 5 bases. This CDR3 is 15 amino acids long. The V gene lost 1 base and the J gene lost 3 bases, with 13 bases spanning the gap. CDR1 is SGHVS and CDR2 is FNYEAQ in the germline V gene. CDR3 sequence: CASSLEGSVFYEQYF. CDR3 nucleotide sequence: TGTGCCAGCAGCTTAGAGGGTAGCGTATTCTACGAGCAGTACTTC.

The genes are TRBV6-5 and TRBJ2-3; the D is unclear. With 8 bases removed from V and 0 bases from J, the gap between germline ends came to 12 bases. Germline CDR1 is MNHEY and CDR2 is SVGAGI. The CDR3 length is 14 residues. The CDR3 loop reads CASHFAASTDTQYF. In DNA, the CDR3 is TGTGCCAGCCACTTTGCGGCTAGCACAGATACGCAGTATTTT.

This rearrangement joins TRBV5-6 to TRBJ1-1, with D unresolved. This CDR3 has 14 amino acids. Germline V gene lookup returns CDR1 SGHDT and CDR2 YYEEEE. Trimming left V 0 bases short and J 3 bases short, with 9 bases between. The CDR3 DNA follows: TGTGCCAGCAGCTTGGAGGCCAGCTACACTGAAGCTTTCTTT. Its protein product is CASSLEASYTEAFF.

This chain joins TRBV6-6 and TRBJ2-5; a weak D match, TRBD1 (6 bases). Germline CDR1 is MNHNY and CDR2 is SVGAGI (reference sequence). This CDR3 spans 11 amino acids. V lost 11 bases and J 2 bases, leaving 9 bases between the germline ends. In DNA form, the CDR3 reads TGTGCCTGTGGACAGCAAGAGACCCAGTACTTC. Translation gives CACGQQETQYF.

V and J are TRBV19 and TRBJ1-2, with D perhaps matching TRBD1 (6 bases). The CDR3 extends over 15 amino acids. CDR1 and CDR2 (germline): LNHDA, SQIVND (reference sequence). With 6 bases removed from V and 1 base from J, the gap between germline ends came to 15 bases. The CDR3: CASSFRQAVNYGYTF. The CDR3 coding sequence is TGTGCCAGTAGCTTCAGACAGGCGGTTAACTATGGCTACACCTTC.

This chain links TRBV14 with TRBJ2-7; TRBD1 matches 9 bases. The CDR3 has 16 residues. V was pared by 0 bases and J by 3 bases, with 6 bases of the junction left unmatched. Looked up from germline, CDR1 is SGHDN and CDR2 is FVKESK. This CDR3 reads CASSQDGGTGNYEQYF. CDR3 bases: TGTGCCAGCAGCCAAGACGGTGGGACAGGGAACTACGAGCAGTACTTC.